The TCR beta chain described here comes from a study of CD8 T cells in Susac syndrome. Random-hexamer reverse transcription was applied to about 0.45 to 1 ug RNA. TCRdb analysed the immunoSEQ multiplex PCR reads with MiXCR anew, one entry per CDR3 protein. Of about 300,000 distinct CDR3 sequences in the sample, about 91% were seen once. CDR1 and CDR2 (germline): SGHTA, FQGNSA. Trimming removed 0 bases from V and 7 bases from J, with 12 bases in between. The CDR3 sequence is 15 residues long. The TCR sequence derives from a human donor with multiple sclerosis. The gene calls are TRBV7-2 and TRBJ1-4; the D gene is possibly TRBD1 (5 bases). The sequenced material came from CD4+ T cells from PBMCs. The CDR3 protein is CASSLASGAGEKLFF. The CDR3 nucleotides read TGTGCCAGCAGCTTAGCAAGCGGGGCAGGTGAAAAACTGTTTTTT.